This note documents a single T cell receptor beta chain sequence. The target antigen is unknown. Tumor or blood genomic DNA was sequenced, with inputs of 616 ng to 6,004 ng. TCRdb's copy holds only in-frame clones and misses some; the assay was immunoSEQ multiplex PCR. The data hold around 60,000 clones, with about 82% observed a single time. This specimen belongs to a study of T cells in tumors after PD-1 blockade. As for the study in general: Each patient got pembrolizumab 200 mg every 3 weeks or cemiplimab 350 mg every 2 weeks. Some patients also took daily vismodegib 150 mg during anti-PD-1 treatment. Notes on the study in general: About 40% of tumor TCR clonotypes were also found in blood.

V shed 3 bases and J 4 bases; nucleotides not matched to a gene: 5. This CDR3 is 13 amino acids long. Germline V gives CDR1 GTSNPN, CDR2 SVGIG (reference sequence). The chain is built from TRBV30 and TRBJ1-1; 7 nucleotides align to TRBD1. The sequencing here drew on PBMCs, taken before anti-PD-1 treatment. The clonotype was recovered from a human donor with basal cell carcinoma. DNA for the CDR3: TGTGCCTGGAGGGACAGGTCTACCACTGAAGCTTTCTTT. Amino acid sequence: CAWRDRSTTEAFF.